These 21 T cell receptor beta chains came from one sample sequenced in a study of tumor-infiltrating lymphocytes in primary liver carcinoma. Both RNA and DNA were isolated together from about 20-30 mg of bulk tissue that had not been sorted. From about 530 ng total RNA, TCR beta cDNA was generated with a primer in the constant region. Researchers made the TCR beta libraries by running three nested multiplex PCR rounds with slightly modified ARM-PCR. Amplification in the first two PCR rounds was performed using TRBV1-TRBV30 forward primers and a C-beta reverse primer for approximately 10 cycles each. Each CDR3 protein is one row after TCRdb ran MiXCR on the multiplex PCR reads. Among around 78,000 distinct CDR3 sequences listed, 70% to 75% were seen once. Sequenced sample: liver tumor tissue from sampling region 4. Subset in this sample: tumor region T4, right-lateral pole. These receptor sequences come from a woman aged 55-75 years with primary liver carcinoma and hepatitis B virus infection.

Concerning this clonotype: A much larger clone lies a single base off, so this may be a read error. This sequence joins TRBV28 and TRBJ1-6; D is unresolved. Looked up from germline, CDR1 is MDHEN and CDR2 is SYDVKM. Trimming removed 9 bases from V and 2 bases from J, with 5 bases in between. This CDR3 region has 12 residues. The CDR3 DNA reads as TGTGCCAGGACCCCCTATAATTCACCCCTCCACTTT. This gives the protein CARTPYNSPLHF.

This clonotype was observed many times. The chain employs TRBV11-3 and TRBJ2-2, with 14 bases identical to TRBD2. This CDR3 comprises 16 residues. CDR1 is SGHNT and CDR2 is YENEEA in the germline V gene. J was trimmed by 6 bases and V by 4 bases; bases with no gene match: 4. The CDR3 region is CASSSTSGRAAGELFF. CDR3 bases: TGTGCCAGCAGCTCGACTAGCGGGAGGGCGGCCGGGGAGCTGTTTTTT.

A note on this clonotype: The CDR3 ends on some other residue instead of the conserved phenylalanine or tryptophan, so this is likely a read error. The chain joins TRBV4-1 to TRBJ2-3; 8 bases are a match to TRBD1. Germline V gene sequence: CDR1 MGHRA, CDR2 YSYEKL. The CDR3 is made up of 16 amino acids. CDR3 protein: CTSNQTGRGPTDTQYS. The CDR3 nucleotides are TGCACCAGCAACCAAACGGGCAGGGGGCCTACAGATACGCAGTATTCT.

A few counts support this clonotype. A read error may account for a junction end that differs from germline. The V gene is TRBV12-3 or TRBV12-4, the J gene TRBJ1-2; D not certain. The CDR3 runs to 15 residues. The chain's CDR3 is CTSSLVERSGYGYTF. CDR3 nucleotide sequence: TGTACCAGCAGTTTAGTGGAGCGTTCAGGCTATGGCTACACCTTC.

This clonotype has a single count. A junction boundary mismatches the germline segment, possibly from a read error. V gene TRBV7-9 combines with J gene TRBJ1-1; TRBD1 might be the D (6 bases). Germline V lookup: CDR1 SEHNR, CDR2 FQNEAQ (reference sequence). The CDR3 has 15 residues. The chain's CDR3 is CVSSRPGIGGTEAFF. The CDR3 coding sequence is TGTGTCAGCAGCCGACCGGGGATAGGGGGCACTGAAGCTTTCTTT.

This chain uses TRBV12-3 or TRBV12-4 with TRBJ1-5; TRBD1 aligns across 7 bases. The V and J ends lost 10 bases and 4 bases, in that order; junction bases with no gene match: 10. The CDR3 covers 14 residues. The CDR3 loop is CAKRPDRENQPQHF. Here the CDR3 DNA reads TGTGCCAAGAGGCCTGACAGGGAGAATCAGCCCCAGCATTTT.

In the case of this clonotype: One junction end does not reproduce the germline sequence, and a read error may be involved. The rearrangement joins TRBV11-2 to TRBJ2-5, with TRBD1 as a possible D gene (6 bases). Germline V gene sequence: CDR1 SGHAT, CDR2 FQNNGV. CDR3 length equals 13 residues. CDR3 in amino acids: CTSSLESKGVQYF. CDR3 DNA sequence: TGTACCAGCAGCTTAGAATCCAAGGGGGTCCAGTACTTC. Full variable domain (rest looked up from reference TRBV11-2 and TRBJ2-5): EAGVAQSPRYKIIEKRQSVAFWCNPISGHATLYWYQQILGQGPKLLIQFQNNGVVDDSQLPKDRFSAERLKGVDSTLKIQPAKLEDSAVYLCTSSLESKGVQYFGPGTRLLVL.

V is TRBV11-2 and J is TRBJ2-4; D may be TRBD2 (6 bases). The V end lost 5 bases, the J end lost 4 bases, and 12 bases lay between the germline ends. CDR1 is SGHAT and CDR2 is FQNNGV in the germline V gene. There are 14 residues in the CDR3. CDR3 residues: CASSLAGMKNIQYF. In DNA form, the CDR3 reads TGTGCCAGCAGCCTGGCGGGAATGAAAAACATTCAGTACTTC.

A note on this clonotype: At one end the junction does not follow the germline gene, possibly because of a read error. V usage is TRBV6-1 and J usage is TRBJ2-5; a weak D match, TRBD1 (6 bases). This CDR3 is built from 15 residues. The germline V gene encodes CDR1 MNHNS and CDR2 SASEGT. The CDR3 nucleotides read TGTACCAGTAGTGAATGGGCAGGGGATCAAGAGACCCAGTACTTC. Its protein is CTSSEWAGDQETQYF.

The chain combines TRBV6-1 with TRBJ1-5, with 7 bases matching TRBD1. The CDR3 is 15 residues long. Germline-derived CDR1 and CDR2 are MNHNS and SASEGT. V trimming: 1 base; J trimming: 12 bases; junction bases outside the gene matches: 12. The CDR3 coding sequence is TGTGCCAGCAGTGAAGACGGAGGGGGCAATCGGCTCCAGCATTTT. This translates into CASSEDGGGNRLQHF.

Regarding this clonotype: A read error may account for a junction end that differs from germline. CDR3 sequence: CASSLSHVGNEHFF. CDR3 sequence (DNA): TGTGCCAGCAGCTTAAGTCACGTGGGCAATGAGCACTTCTTC. The rearrangement links TRBV11-3 to TRBJ2-1; D remains ambiguous. The CDR3 covers 14 residues. CDR1 SGHNT and CDR2 YENEEA come from the germline V gene.

With regard to this clonotype: Sequence at one end of the junction differs from germline and may be a read error. This chain links TRBV11-3 with TRBJ2-2, with TRBD2 matching 14 bases. The germline gives CDR1 SGHNT, CDR2 YENEEA. The CDR3 is 17 amino acids. DNA of the CDR3: TGTGCCAGCACCTCGAGACTAGCGGGAGGGCCCGGCGGGGAGCTGCCTTTT. Protein: CASTSRLAGGPGGELPF. The variable domain in full, completed from reference TRBV11-3 and TRBJ2-2, reads EAGVVQSPRYKIIEKKQPVAFWCNPISGHNTLYWYLQNLGQGPELLIRYENEEAVDDSQLPKDRFSAERLKGVDSTLKIQPAELGDSAVYLCASTSRLAGGPGGELPFGEGSRLTVL.

In this sample, this clonotype turned up a few times. A read error is possible here, since a much larger clone lies one base away. V and J are TRBV12-3 or TRBV12-4 and TRBJ2-2; D might be TRBD2 (5 bases). The CDR3 totals 13 residues. Trimming cost V 7 bases and J 6 bases, with 12 bases left between them. In nucleotides, the CDR3 is TGTGCCAGCATGAGAGGGCTCGCCGGGGAGCTGTTTTTT. It translates to CASMRGLAGELFF.

The gene calls are TRBV29-1 and TRBJ2-3; 11 nucleotides match TRBD1. The CDR3 sequence is 13 residues long. The J segment lost 10 bases and the V segment lost 8 bases, leaving 11 bases of the junction unmatched. Per germline, CDR1 SQVTM and CDR2 ANQGSEA. The CDR3 loop reads CSTGQGVPDAQYF. For the CDR3, the DNA is TGCAGCACGGGACAGGGGGTCCCTGATGCGCAGTATTTT.

Turning to this clonotype: As the CDR3 is not closed by the conserved phenylalanine or tryptophan, this likely results from a read error. No DNA is shown, since the ends of the CDR3 on it are uncertain; the CDR3 is the one TCRdb lists. The J gene is TRBJ2-7, the V gene TRBV28. Germline loops: CDR1 MDHEN, CDR2 SYDVKM. Counting both end residues, the CDR3 totals 13 amino acids. CDR3 sequence reads: CASSPPSSYEQYS.

As to this clonotype: At one boundary the junction diverges from the germline segment, which might be a read error. This rearrangement joins TRBV24-1 to TRBJ2-3; possibly TRBD1 or TRBD2 for D (5 bases each). From germline, CDR1 is KGHDR and CDR2 SFDVKD. The length of the CDR3 is 16 residues. The CDR3 loop is CATCDFGRASTDTQYF. The DNA for the CDR3 is TGTGCCACCTGTGATTTTGGCAGGGCTAGCACCGATACGCAGTATTTT.

This clonotype has at least ten counts. The chain uses TRBV7-8 and TRBJ2-1; D unclear. This CDR3 is 14 amino acids long. V dropped 5 bases and J dropped 6 bases, with 14 bases sitting between them. Germline V gene sequence: CDR1 SGHVS, CDR2 FQNEAQ. The CDR3 DNA is TGTGCCAGCAGCCTACGGACGGAGCTCAATGAGCAGTTCTTC. It yields the protein CASSLRTELNEQFF. Full variable domain (missing parts from reference TRBV7-8 and TRBJ2-1): GAGVSQSPRYKVAKRGQDVALRCDPISGHVSLFWYQQALGQGPEFLTYFQNEAQLDKSGLPSDRFFAERPEGSVSTLKIQRTQQEDSAVYLCASSLRTELNEQFFGPGTRLTVL.

On this clonotype itself: Given the absence of the conserved phenylalanine or tryptophan at the CDR3 end, a read error is likely. This sequence joins TRBV30 and TRBJ1-4; D is uncertain. CDR1 and CDR2 (germline): GTSNPN, SVGIG (reference sequence). The CDR3 covers 13 residues. V lost 3 bases and J 13 bases, leaving 18 bases between the germline ends. CDR3 sequence: CAWRPKTGDRLFS. Written as DNA, the CDR3 is TGTGCCTGGAGACCTAAGACCGGTGATAGACTGTTTTCT.

This clonotype was seen at least ten times. The rearrangement links TRBV4-2 to TRBJ2-1, with 9 bases lining up with TRBD2. The germline gives CDR1 LGHNA, CDR2 YNFKEQ. V dropped 0 bases and J dropped 4; count of bases not matched to a gene: 7. The CDR3 consists of 17 residues. CDR3 DNA sequence: TGTGCCAGCAGCCAAGATTCCCTAGCGGGAACGTACAATGAGCAGTTCTTC. Protein sequence: CASSQDSLAGTYNEQFF.

The sample holds many counts of this clonotype. The V gene is TRBV12-3 or TRBV12-4, the J gene TRBJ1-4; the match to TRBD1 covers 8 bases. V shed 4 bases and J 8 bases; nucleotides not matched to a gene: 12. The length of the CDR3 is 16 residues. The CDR3 here is CASSSGRYGTGEKLFF. The CDR3 DNA follows: TGTGCCAGCAGTTCGGGGAGATACGGGACAGGCGAAAAACTGTTTTTT.

Worth noting for this clonotype: The conserved final phenylalanine or tryptophan is absent from the CDR3, which likely points to a read error. J is TRBJ1-1 and V is TRBV6-6; D might be TRBD1 (5 bases). Trimming removed 7 bases from V and 5 bases from J, with 23 bases in between. The CDR3 sequence is 16 residues long. The germline V gene encodes CDR1 MNHNY and CDR2 SVGAGI (reference sequence). The CDR3 sequence: CASNQMEGNRGTEAFL. In DNA, the CDR3 is TGTGCCAGCAATCAAATGGAGGGGAATAGGGGTACTGAAGCTTTCCTT.